This T cell receptor beta chain was identified during a study of T-cell reconstitution after alpha-beta-depleted transplantation in children. General study findings and limits: Newly generated T cells supplied most T-cell counts and diversity one year post-transplant. Alpha-beta T cells about two months after transplant reportedly derived from several hundred expanded graft clones.

This clonotype was detected only a few times. The antigen remains undetermined. Unique molecular identifiers were incorporated during preparation of the TCRbeta library. TCRdb independently ran MiXCR on the PCR reads; one entry per CDR3 protein. The table includes 780,000 or so distinct CDR3 sequences, under 20% detected once. Sequencing used PBMCs, mostly from graft donor cells, obtained 360 days after TCRalphabeta/CD19-depleted stem cell transplant. The receptor was derived from a male patient younger than 18 who had a stem cell transplant for acute lymphoblastic leukemia, so the T cells may come from the graft donor.

The CDR3 nucleotides are TGTGCCAGCTCACCAAGGTCGAACACTGAAGCTTTCTTT. Its protein product is CASSPRSNTEAFF. This rearrangement joins TRBV18 to TRBJ1-1, with D hard to call. This CDR3 contains 13 residues. Between the trimmed V and J ends, which lost 2 bases and 1 base, there was a span of 5 bases. Germline assignment: CDR1 KGHSH and CDR2 LQKENI. The complete variable domain, with remaining parts taken from reference TRBV18 and TRBJ1-1, reads NAGVMQNPRHLVRRRGQEARLRCSPMKGHSHVYWYRQLPEEGLKFMVYLQKENIIDESGMPKERFSAEFPKEGPSILRIQQVVRGDSAAYFCASSPRSNTEAFFGQGTRLTVV.